One T cell receptor beta chain is described in this entry. V lost 11 bases and J lost 0, with 11 bases in between. Germline CDR1 LNHNV, CDR2 YYDKDF (reference sequence). There are 13 residues in the CDR3. These data come from a study of blood T cell repertoires in COVID-19. For the study at large: The study drew acute and convalescent COVID-19 samples from the United States, Italy and Spain. Sources were T cells, B-cell-depleted T cells, or PBMCs; the material itself was cDNA or gDNA.

TCRdb's copy holds only in-frame clones and misses some; the assay was immunoSEQ multiplex PCR. Here the sample spans 200,000 to 250,000 clones, 80% to 90% being singletons. The sequenced sample was peripheral blood. The sequence came from a man aged 25-45 years who had recovered from COVID-19. The rearrangement uses TRBV15 and TRBJ1-5; D not certain. CDR3: CAVSLYSNQPQHF. CDR3 bases: TGTGCCGTTTCACTGTATAGCAATCAGCCCCAGCATTTT.